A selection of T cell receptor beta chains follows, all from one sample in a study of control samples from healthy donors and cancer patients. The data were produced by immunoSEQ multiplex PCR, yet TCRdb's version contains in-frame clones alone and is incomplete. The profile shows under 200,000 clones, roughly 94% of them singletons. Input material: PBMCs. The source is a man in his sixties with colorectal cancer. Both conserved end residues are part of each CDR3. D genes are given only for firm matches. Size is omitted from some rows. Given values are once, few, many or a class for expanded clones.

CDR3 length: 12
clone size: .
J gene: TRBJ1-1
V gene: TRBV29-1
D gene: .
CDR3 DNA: TGCAGCGTTGCAAGGGGAAGGACTGAAGCTTTCTTT
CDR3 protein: CSVARGRTEAFF

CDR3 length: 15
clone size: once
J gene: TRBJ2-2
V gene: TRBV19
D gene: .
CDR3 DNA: TGTGCCAGTAGTATTCTGGGCTCGAACACCGGGGAGCTGTTTTTT
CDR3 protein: CASSILGSNTGELFF

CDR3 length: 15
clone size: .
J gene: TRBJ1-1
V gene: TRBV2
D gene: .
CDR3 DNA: TGTGCCAGCAGCGCGTTGCGGACAGCGAACACTGAAGCTTTCTTT
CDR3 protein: CASSALRTANTEAFF

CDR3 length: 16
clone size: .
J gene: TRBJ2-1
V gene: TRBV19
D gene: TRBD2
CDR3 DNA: TGTGCCAGTAGTCCGACTAGCGGGGGATCCTACAATGAGCAGTTCTTC
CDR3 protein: CASSPTSGGSYNEQFF

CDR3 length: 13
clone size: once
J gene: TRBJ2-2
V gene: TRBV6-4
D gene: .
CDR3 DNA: TGTGCCAGCAGTGACAGGAACACCGGGGAGCTGTTTTTT
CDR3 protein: CASSDRNTGELFF

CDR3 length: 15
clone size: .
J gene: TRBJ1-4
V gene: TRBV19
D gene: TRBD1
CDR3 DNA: TGTGCCAGTAGTATCGACAGGGGGGAGGATGAAAAACTGTTTTTT
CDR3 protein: CASSIDRGEDEKLFF

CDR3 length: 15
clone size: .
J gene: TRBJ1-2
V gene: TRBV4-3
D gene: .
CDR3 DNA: TGCGCCAGCAGCCAAGGGGGTGAACCAATTTATGGCTACACCTTC
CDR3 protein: CASSQGGEPIYGYTF

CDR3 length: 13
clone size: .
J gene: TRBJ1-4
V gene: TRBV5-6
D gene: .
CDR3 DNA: TGTGCCAGCAGCTTGGACATTAATGAAAAACTGTTTTTT
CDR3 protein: CASSLDINEKLFF

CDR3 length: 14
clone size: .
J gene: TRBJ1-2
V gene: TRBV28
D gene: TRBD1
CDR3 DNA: TGTGCCATTACGCCGGGACAGGGGTTCTATGGCTACACCTTC
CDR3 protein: CAITPGQGFYGYTF

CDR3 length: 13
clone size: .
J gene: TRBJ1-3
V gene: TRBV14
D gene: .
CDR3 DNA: TGTGCCAGCAGCCAGACAATGGCAAACACCATATATTTT
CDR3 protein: CASSQTMANTIYF

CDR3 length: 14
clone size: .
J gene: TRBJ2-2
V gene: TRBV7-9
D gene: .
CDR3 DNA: TGTGCCAGCAGCCAAGACGGGAGACTCGGGGAGCTGTTTTTT
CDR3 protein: CASSQDGRLGELFF

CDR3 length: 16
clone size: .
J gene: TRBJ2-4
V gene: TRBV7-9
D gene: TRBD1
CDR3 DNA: TGTGCCAGCAGCGTGGACAGGTCTAGGGCCAAAAACATTCAGTACTTC
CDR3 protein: CASSVDRSRAKNIQYF

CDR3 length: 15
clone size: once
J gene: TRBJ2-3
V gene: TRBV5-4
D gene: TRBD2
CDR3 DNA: TGTGCCAGCAGCTTTATAGCGGGGGTCACAGATACGCAGTATTTT
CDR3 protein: CASSFIAGVTDTQYF

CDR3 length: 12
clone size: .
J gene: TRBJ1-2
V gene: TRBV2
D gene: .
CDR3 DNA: TGTGCCAGCAGTGCAGAGAACTATGGCTACACCTTC
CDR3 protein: CASSAENYGYTF

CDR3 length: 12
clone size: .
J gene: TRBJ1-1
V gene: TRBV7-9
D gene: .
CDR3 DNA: TGTGCCGTACCCGCCGAGAACACTGAAGCTTTCTTT
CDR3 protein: CAVPAENTEAFF

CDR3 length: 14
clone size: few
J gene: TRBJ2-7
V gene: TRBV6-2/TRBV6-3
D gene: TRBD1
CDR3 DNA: TGTGCCAGCAGTACGGGACAGGGGCTCTACGAGCAGTACTTC
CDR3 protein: CASSTGQGLYEQYF